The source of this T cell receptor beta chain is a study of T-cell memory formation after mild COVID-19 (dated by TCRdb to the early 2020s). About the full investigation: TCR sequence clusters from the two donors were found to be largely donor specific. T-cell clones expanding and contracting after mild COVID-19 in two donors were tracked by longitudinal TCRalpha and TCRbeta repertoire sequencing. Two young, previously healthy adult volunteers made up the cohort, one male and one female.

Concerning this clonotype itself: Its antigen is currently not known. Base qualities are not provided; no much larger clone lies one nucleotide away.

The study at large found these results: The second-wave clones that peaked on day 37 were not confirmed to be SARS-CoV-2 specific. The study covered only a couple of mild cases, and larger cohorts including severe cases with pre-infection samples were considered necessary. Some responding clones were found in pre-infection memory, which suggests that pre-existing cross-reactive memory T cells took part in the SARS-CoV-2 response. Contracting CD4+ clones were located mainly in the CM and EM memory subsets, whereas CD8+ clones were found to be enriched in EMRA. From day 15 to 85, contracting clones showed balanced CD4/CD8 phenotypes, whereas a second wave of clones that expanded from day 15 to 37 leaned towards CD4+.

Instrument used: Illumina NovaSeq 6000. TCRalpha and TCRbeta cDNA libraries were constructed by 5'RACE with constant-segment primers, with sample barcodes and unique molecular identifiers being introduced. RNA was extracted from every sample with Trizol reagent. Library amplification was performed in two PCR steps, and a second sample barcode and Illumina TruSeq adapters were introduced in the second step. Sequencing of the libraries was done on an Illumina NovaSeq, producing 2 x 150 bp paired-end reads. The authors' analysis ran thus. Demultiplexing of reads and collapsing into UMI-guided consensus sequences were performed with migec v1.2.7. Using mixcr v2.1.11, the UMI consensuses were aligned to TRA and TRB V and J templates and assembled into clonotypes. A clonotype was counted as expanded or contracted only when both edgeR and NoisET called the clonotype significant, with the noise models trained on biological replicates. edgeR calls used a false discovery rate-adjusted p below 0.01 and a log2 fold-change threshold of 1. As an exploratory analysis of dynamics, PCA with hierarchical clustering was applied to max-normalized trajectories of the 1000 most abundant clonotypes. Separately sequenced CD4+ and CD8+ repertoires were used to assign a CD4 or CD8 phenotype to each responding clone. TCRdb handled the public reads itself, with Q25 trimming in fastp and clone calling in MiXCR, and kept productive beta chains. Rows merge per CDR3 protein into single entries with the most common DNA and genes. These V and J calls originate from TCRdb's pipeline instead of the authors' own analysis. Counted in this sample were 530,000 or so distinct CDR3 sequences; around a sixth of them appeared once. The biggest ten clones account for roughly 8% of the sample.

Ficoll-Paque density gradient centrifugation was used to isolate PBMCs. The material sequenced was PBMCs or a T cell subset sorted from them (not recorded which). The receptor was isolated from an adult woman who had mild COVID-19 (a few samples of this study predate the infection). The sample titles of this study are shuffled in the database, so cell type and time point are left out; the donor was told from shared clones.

The DNA reads as follows: TGTGCCAGCAGCCAAGATGCGGGGACCTCTGGGGCCAACGTCCTGACTTTC. Its translation reads: CASSQDAGTSGANVLTF. The sequence links TRBV14 to TRBJ2-6; TRBD2 is a weak D gene call, 6 bases matching. V was cut back by 0 bases and J by 0 bases, leaving a gap of 9 bases between them. From the cysteine up to the phenylalanine, the CDR3 has a length of 17 residues. Only CDR3 DNA remains: 51 bases, in frame from the first base. CDR1 and CDR2 (SGHDN, FVKESK) derive from the germline V gene.